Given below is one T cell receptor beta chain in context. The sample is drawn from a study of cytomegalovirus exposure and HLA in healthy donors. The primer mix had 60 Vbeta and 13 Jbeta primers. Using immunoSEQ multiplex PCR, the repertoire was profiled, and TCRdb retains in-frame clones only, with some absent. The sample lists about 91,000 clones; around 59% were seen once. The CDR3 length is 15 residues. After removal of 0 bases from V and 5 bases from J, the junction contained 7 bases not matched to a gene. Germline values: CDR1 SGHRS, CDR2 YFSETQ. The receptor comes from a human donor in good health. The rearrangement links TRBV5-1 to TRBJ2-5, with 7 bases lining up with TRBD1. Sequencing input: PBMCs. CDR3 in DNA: TGCGCCAGCAGCTTGGACACAGGGGATTGGGAGACCCAGTACTTC. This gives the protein CASSLDTGDWETQYF.